Presented here are 22 T cell receptor beta chains from one specimen sequenced in a study of T cell changes during pregnancy in multiple sclerosis. Produced via immunoSEQ multiplex PCR; TCRdb's table is partial and in-frame only. The repertoire holds 20,000 to 25,000 clones, with more than 85% as singletons. The sample consisted of CD8+ T cells from peripheral blood mononuclear cells, taken after pregnancy. Receptor source: a female donor with multiple sclerosis, enrolled in a pregnancy study.

This chain joins TRBV10-1 and TRBJ2-4; D possibly corresponds to TRBD2 (6 bases). Germline V gene sequence: CDR1 WNHNN, CDR2 SYGVQD (reference sequence). V lost 3 bases, J lost 2 bases, and 14 bases lay in between. This CDR3 has 16 amino acids. CDR3 sequence reads: CASSDPGAGSKNIQYF. CDR3 DNA: TGCGCCAGCAGTGACCCGGGAGCGGGTTCCAAAAACATTCAGTACTTC.

The chain couples TRBV7-8 to TRBJ2-7; maybe TRBD1 (6 bases). Germline V lookup: CDR1 SGHVS, CDR2 FQNEAQ. V was trimmed by 0 bases and J by 2 bases, leaving 11 bases between them. The length of the CDR3 is 15 residues. The CDR3: CASSLAPDSTYEQYF. CDR3 DNA: TGTGCCAGCAGCTTAGCCCCGGACAGTACCTACGAGCAGTACTTC.

This clone occurred once. The chain links TRBV27 to TRBJ1-2; 9 nucleotides line up with TRBD1. Germline CDR1 reads MNHEY; CDR2 reads SMNVEV (reference sequence). The length of the CDR3 is 16 residues. Trimming removed 3 bases from V and 2 bases from J; junction bases left unmatched: 7. CDR3 residues: CASSFTPDRGNYGYTF. CDR3 DNA: TGTGCCAGCAGTTTCACCCCGGACAGGGGCAACTATGGCTACACCTTC.

The V call is TRBV18, the J call TRBJ2-7, with 7 nucleotides matching TRBD2. This CDR3 has 16 amino acids. CDR1 is KGHSH, CDR2 LQKENI, per germline. Germline trimming cut 0 bases from V and 7 bases from J; bases unmatched to any gene: 12. The CDR3 sequence: CASSPPEAGETGEQYF. DNA for the CDR3: TGTGCCAGCTCACCACCTGAGGCGGGAGAGACGGGTGAGCAGTACTTC.

This chain uses TRBV7-9 with TRBJ2-7, with a tentative D call TRBD2 (6 bases). V was clipped by 3 bases and J by 2 bases, with 11 bases between them. The CDR3 is 14 residues long. Germline V gene sequence: CDR1 SEHNR, CDR2 FQNEAQ (reference sequence). CDR3 sequence (DNA): TGTGCCAGCAGCTTGGCGGGAAATACCTACGAGCAGTACTTC. Protein: CASSLAGNTYEQYF.

This chain joins TRBV7-6 and TRBJ2-3, with D unclear. There are 12 residues in the CDR3. Trimming left V 3 bases short and J 2 bases short, with 3 bases between. Germline V gene sequence: CDR1 SGHVS, CDR2 FNYEAQ. The CDR3 here is CASSFLTDTQYF. The CDR3 DNA reads TGTGCCAGCAGCTTCCTCACAGATACGCAGTATTTT.

The J gene is TRBJ1-1, the V gene TRBV9, with D tentatively TRBD1 (5 bases). The length of the CDR3 is 15 residues. Trimming pared 4 bases from V and 5 bases from J, leaving 18 bases between. Looked up from germline, CDR1 is SGDLS and CDR2 is YYNGEE. CDR3 sequence: CASSLRDFVGTEAFF. CDR3 nucleotide sequence: TGTGCCAGCAGCCTCAGGGACTTTGTTGGTACTGAAGCTTTCTTT.

J is TRBJ1-1 and V is TRBV19; 8 bases agree with TRBD1. The CDR3 loop spans 14 amino acids. Germline V gives CDR1 LNHDA, CDR2 SQIVND (reference sequence). V gave up 3 bases and J gave up 4 bases; unmatched junction bases: 4. CDR3 residues: CASSITGGGTEAFF. The CDR3 DNA follows: TGTGCCAGTAGTATTACAGGGGGAGGCACTGAAGCTTTCTTT.

The rearrangement uses TRBV28 and TRBJ2-1, with TRBD2 matching over 10 bases. The CDR3 is 19 residues long. After removal of 6 bases from V and 5 bases from J, the junction contained 19 bases not matched to a gene. Germline CDR1 MDHEN, CDR2 SYDVKM. The CDR3 reads CASSPGVAGGFGLDNEQFF. The CDR3 DNA reads as TGTGCCAGCAGCCCCGGGGTAGCGGGAGGATTCGGATTAGACAATGAGCAGTTCTTC.

The table lists this clone with a count of one. V is TRBV28 and J is TRBJ2-7, with 10 bases that match TRBD2. This CDR3 spans 19 amino acids. With V trimmed by 2 bases and J by 0 bases, 13 bases remained unmatched. Germline V gene lookup returns CDR1 MDHEN and CDR2 SYDVKM. CDR3: CASSLKLSGRDGSSYEQYF. CDR3 in DNA: TGTGCCAGCAGTTTAAAGTTAAGCGGGAGGGATGGTAGCTCCTACGAGCAGTACTTC.

V gene TRBV7-3 combines with J gene TRBJ2-7, with D perhaps TRBD2 (7 bases). Germline V gene data show CDR1 as SGHTA and CDR2 as FQGTGA. V was shortened by 2 bases and J by 5 bases, with 16 bases between the two germline ends. CDR3 length: 15 residues. The chain's CDR3 is CASSLVGGRVNEQYF. CDR3 coding DNA: TGTGCCAGCAGCTTAGTAGGGGGGAGGGTGAACGAGCAGTACTTC.

This clone was detected only once. V gene TRBV27 combines with J gene TRBJ2-7; TRBD2 might be the D (6 bases). Germline values: CDR1 MNHEY, CDR2 SMNVEV (reference sequence). Trimming took off 3 bases at V and 3 bases at J, with 12 bases between the two ends. CDR3 size: 14 residues. The CDR3 region is CASSLWSGYYEQYF. As DNA, the CDR3 is TGTGCCAGCAGTTTGTGGAGCGGGTACTACGAGCAGTACTTC.

This clone occurred a few times. The rearrangement uses TRBV9 and TRBJ2-3; no firm D call. The V end was cut by 0 bases, the J end by 1 base, with 9 bases between. The germline V gene has CDR1 SGDLS and CDR2 YYNGEE. This CDR3 spans 15 amino acids. Here the CDR3 reads CASSVAAAGTDTQYF. The CDR3 region has the DNA TGTGCCAGCAGCGTAGCTGCGGCAGGCACAGATACGCAGTATTTT.

V usage is TRBV11-2 and J usage is TRBJ1-1, with TRBD1 as a possible D gene (5 bases). CDR1 and CDR2 (germline): SGHAT, FQNNGV. V lost 2 bases and J lost 6, with 16 bases in between. The CDR3 consists of 15 residues. The CDR3 DNA sequence: TGTGCCAGCAGCTTAACCACACCGGGGGTCGCTGAAGCTTTCTTT. This encodes CASSLTTPGVAEAFF.

This chain links TRBV2 with TRBJ2-7; 7 bases match TRBD2. The CDR3 covers 17 residues. CDR1 is SNHLY and CDR2 is FYNNEI in the germline V gene. With V trimmed by 7 bases and J by 0 bases, 15 bases remained unmatched. The CDR3 coding sequence is TGTGCCAGCACCGGACAAGAGCGGGACTCCAGCTCCTACGAGCAGTACTTC. This translates into CASTGQERDSSSYEQYF.

This rearrangement joins TRBV2 to TRBJ1-1; perhaps TRBD1 as D (5 bases). This CDR3 comprises 12 residues. V shed 1 base and J shed 7 bases, with 7 bases lying between them. The V gene's germline CDR1 is SNHLY and CDR2 FYNNEI. The CDR3 protein is CASSEDGGEAFF. CDR3 DNA: TGTGCCAGCAGTGAAGACGGGGGTGAAGCTTTCTTT.

V usage is TRBV5-1 and J usage is TRBJ2-1, with 9 bases matching TRBD2. Losses at the gene ends were 1 base for V and 3 bases for J; bases not matched to a gene: 8. The CDR3 consists of 17 residues. Germline V gene sequence: CDR1 SGHRS, CDR2 YFSETQ. CDR3 in DNA: TGCGCCAGCAGCTTGAGGGTAGCGGGAGACCACTACAATGAGCAGTTCTTC. This codes for CASSLRVAGDHYNEQFF.

The CDR3 is CASRKPGLNSPLHF. CDR3 coding DNA: TGTGCCAGCAGAAAGCCAGGGCTGAATTCACCCCTCCACTTT. The chain joins TRBV27 to TRBJ1-6; D may be TRBD1 (5 bases). Germline loops: CDR1 MNHEY, CDR2 SMNVEV (reference sequence). V lost 6 bases to trimming and J lost 7 bases, with 13 bases between them. This CDR3 contains 14 residues.

CDR3 sequence reads: CASSQVVGTGVEQYF. CDR3 bases: TGTGCCAGCAGCCAAGTGGTGGGGACAGGGGTCGAGCAGTACTTC. The chain recombines TRBV4-2 with TRBJ2-7; TRBD1 matches at 10 bases. The germline CDR1 and CDR2 sequences are LGHNA and YNFKEQ. CDR3 length: 15 amino acids. V shed 1 base and J 6 bases; nucleotides not matched to a gene: 6.

Regarding this clone: At the DNA level, this CDR3 is encoded by other sequences in the same sample as well. V is TRBV4-3 and J is TRBJ2-3; 9 nucleotides align to TRBD2. V lost 1 base, J lost 1 base, and 0 bases stayed unmatched. Germline-derived CDR1 and CDR2 are LGHNA and YSLEER. This CDR3 is 15 amino acids long. CDR3 DNA sequence: TGCGCCAGCAGCCAAGGACTAGCGGGCACAGATACGCAGTATTTT. Its protein is CASSQGLAGTDTQYF.

The table lists this clone with a few counts. V usage is TRBV6-4 and J usage is TRBJ2-2, with 10 bases identical to TRBD1. Germline V gene lookup returns CDR1 MRHNA and CDR2 SNTAGT. The V and J ends lost 2 bases and 3 bases, in that order; junction bases with no gene match: 6. The CDR3 consists of 17 residues. DNA of the CDR3: TGTGCCAGCAGTGACACCGACAGGGGGCTTGACACCGGGGAGCTGTTTTTT. Protein: CASSDTDRGLDTGELFF.

This chain links TRBV27 with TRBJ2-7; 8 positions agree with TRBD1. Trimming at V came to 4 bases and at J to 0 bases, leaving 8 bases not matched to a gene. The CDR3 is made up of 16 amino acids. Germline V gene data show CDR1 as MNHEY and CDR2 as SMNVEV (reference sequence). The CDR3 region is CASSSSAGQGSYEQYF. The CDR3 coding sequence is TGTGCCAGCAGTTCCAGCGCTGGACAGGGCTCCTACGAGCAGTACTTC.